The T cell receptor beta chain under discussion was sequenced for a study of blood T cells in healthy people across ages. Study-level findings and limits: Greater diversity and more naive CD4+ cells were seen in long-lived donors than in aged donors.

V lost 0 bases to trimming and J lost 0 bases, with 10 bases between them. Germline-derived CDR1 and CDR2 are KGHSH and LQKENI. This CDR3 contains 16 residues. This clonotype was seen more than once but under ten times. Antigen: not known. Total RNA extracted from each sample amounted to at least 6 micrograms. The use of a sample-barcoded 5' primer and a J-beta primer mix characterized a second PCR of about 7 to 12 cycles. MiXCR, run by TCRdb on the 5' RACE reads, gives a single entry per CDR3 protein. This table holds 700,000 or so distinct CDR3 sequences, around two fifths found once. The sequence was obtained from an elderly man in good health. The sample consisted of blood. The chain recombines TRBV18 with TRBJ2-3; either TRBD1 or TRBD2 may fit D (5 bases each). The CDR3 sequence is CASSPPGTASTDTQYF. Written as DNA, the CDR3 is TGTGCCAGCTCACCACCGGGGACCGCTAGCACAGATACGCAGTATTTT.